These T cell receptor beta chains were read from a single sample in a study of T cell changes during pregnancy in multiple sclerosis. The data were produced by immunoSEQ multiplex PCR, yet TCRdb's version contains in-frame clones alone and is incomplete. Here the sample spans 40,000 to 45,000 clones, about 92% being singletons. The source material was CD4+ T cells from peripheral blood mononuclear cells, sampled in the third trimester of pregnancy. These receptors were obtained from a female donor with multiple sclerosis, enrolled in a pregnancy study. Both conserved end residues are part of each CDR3.

TRBV18	TRBJ1-5	CASSPISGGNQPQHF
TRBV7-3	TRBJ2-6	CASRGQYSGANVLTF
TRBV5-1	TRBJ1-2	CASSLSPGQGDYGYTF
TRBV7-3	TRBJ1-1	CASSPGAPNTEAFF
TRBV28	TRBJ1-5	CASSLGQLRQPQHF
TRBV6-6	TRBJ2-3	CASSLLRDTQYF
TRBV19	TRBJ1-2	CASSIRTVRGYTF
TRBV19	TRBJ1-3	CASSPYSGLGSGNTIYF
TRBV21-1	TRBJ2-7	CASIGTSGRGSYEQYF
TRBV9	TRBJ2-1	CASSLRDTWESGRAYEQFF
TRBV7-9	TRBJ1-1	CASSIDGSFGTEAFF
TRBV28	TRBJ2-7	CASSLTGDRGIYEQYF
TRBV27	TRBJ2-1	CASSLGGSSYNEQFF
TRBV9	TRBJ1-5	CASSAPGTFYSNQPQHF
TRBV7-3	TRBJ2-1	CASSLWVGKGYNEQFF
TRBV9	TRBJ2-5	CASSVSNRQETQYF
TRBV28	TRBJ2-7	CASSLLMGTGNNEQYF
TRBV29-1	TRBJ1-2	CSVAGQGHYGYTF
TRBV9	TRBJ2-5	CASSVGANQETQYF
TRBV5-5	TRBJ2-7	CASSLNGQGNYEQYF
TRBV28	TRBJ2-3	CATYTSGSTDTQYF
TRBV6-6	TRBJ2-7	CASSDTPGLAGKYF
TRBV28	TRBJ2-3	CASSLQGAARDTQYF
TRBV27	TRBJ2-3	CASSPTSAGVGDTQYF
TRBV18	TRBJ2-1	CASSILGSSYNEQFF
TRBV14	TRBJ1-2	CASSQSRGSGYTF
TRBV6-6	TRBJ1-1	CASGNRGRVEAFF
TRBV5-5	TRBJ1-1	CASSPGTTGTEAFF
TRBV29-1	TRBJ2-7	CSVVGTSGYEQYF
TRBV19	TRBJ2-7	CASMSNQVDEQYF
TRBV7-7	TRBJ2-1	CASSPSYLKGNEQFF
TRBV4-2	TRBJ1-1	CASSVQQIFNTEAFF
TRBV9	TRBJ2-3	CASSVGSQRGATDTQYF
TRBV10-3	TRBJ2-7	CAIMAGVRGGRGEQYF
TRBV2	TRBJ2-6	CASGGQGSGANVLTF
TRBV5-5	TRBJ1-6	CASSYQGGGSPLHF
TRBV30	TRBJ1-4	CAWSVRTGPRLLEKLFF
TRBV5-8	TRBJ2-2	CASSSRTGAIGELFF
TRBV5-6	TRBJ1-1	CASSLGQSNTEAFF
TRBV30	TRBJ2-2	CAWNLPGGLATGELFF
TRBV19	TRBJ2-5	CASSSRGQETQYF
TRBV5-1	TRBJ2-5	CASSLADRGDSGTQYF
TRBV6-1	TRBJ2-3	CATRLSGGGTDTQYF
TRBV18	TRBJ2-7	CASSPGQGNAYEQYF
TRBV27	TRBJ1-5	CASSLGQGFNQPQHF
TRBV25-1	TRBJ1-1	CASSESGQGATEAFF
TRBV4-3	TRBJ2-5	CASSQGSGGGEETQYF
TRBV14	TRBJ2-2	CASSQSWEIGQGSSRGTGELFF
TRBV7-2	TRBJ1-1	CASSFQGGTEAFF
TRBV5-1	TRBJ1-4	CASSLVGQGVEKLFF
TRBV2	TRBJ2-5	CASTLNRETQYF
TRBV12-1	TRBJ2-5	CASSLTQLNRGQETQYF
TRBV5-1	TRBJ2-5	CASSPRSGSETQYF
TRBV4-1	TRBJ2-1	CASSPIGRSTGTSGYNEQFF
TRBV19	TRBJ1-4	CASTPGAGLWSEKLFF
TRBV7-9	TRBJ1-5	CASSLQGNQPQHF
TRBV28	TRBJ2-2	CASSFGLATNTGELFF